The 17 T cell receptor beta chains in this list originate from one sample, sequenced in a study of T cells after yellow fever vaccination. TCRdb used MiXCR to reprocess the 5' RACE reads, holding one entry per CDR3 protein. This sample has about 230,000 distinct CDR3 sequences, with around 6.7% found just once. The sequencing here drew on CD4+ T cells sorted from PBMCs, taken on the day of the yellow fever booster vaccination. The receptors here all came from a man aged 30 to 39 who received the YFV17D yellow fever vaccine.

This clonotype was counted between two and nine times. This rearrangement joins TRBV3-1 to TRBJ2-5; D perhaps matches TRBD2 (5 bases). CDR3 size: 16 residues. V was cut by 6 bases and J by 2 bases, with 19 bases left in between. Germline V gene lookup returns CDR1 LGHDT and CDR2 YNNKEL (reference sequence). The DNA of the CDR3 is TGTGCCAGCAGGCGTCTCGAGGGTAACCGGCAAGAGACCCAGTACTTC. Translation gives CASRRLEGNRQETQYF.

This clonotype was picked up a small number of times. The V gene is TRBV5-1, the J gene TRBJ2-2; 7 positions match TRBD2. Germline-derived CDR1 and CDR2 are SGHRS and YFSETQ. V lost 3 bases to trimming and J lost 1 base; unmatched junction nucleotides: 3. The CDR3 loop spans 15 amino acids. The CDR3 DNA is TGCGCCAGCAGCTCTACTAGCGTGAACACCGGGGAGCTGTTTTTT. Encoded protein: CASSSTSVNTGELFF.

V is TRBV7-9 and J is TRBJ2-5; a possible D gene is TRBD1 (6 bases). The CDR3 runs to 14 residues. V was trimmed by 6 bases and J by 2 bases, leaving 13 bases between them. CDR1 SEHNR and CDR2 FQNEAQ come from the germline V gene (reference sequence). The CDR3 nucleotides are TGTGCCAGCAGTTTGAACCAGGGGCAAGAGACCCAGTACTTC. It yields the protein CASSLNQGQETQYF.

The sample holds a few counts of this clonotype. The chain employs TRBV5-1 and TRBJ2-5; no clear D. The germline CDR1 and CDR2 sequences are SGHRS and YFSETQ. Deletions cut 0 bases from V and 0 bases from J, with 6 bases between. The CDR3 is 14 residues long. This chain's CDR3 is CASSLETYQETQYF. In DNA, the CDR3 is TGCGCCAGCAGCTTGGAAACGTACCAAGAGACCCAGTACTTC.

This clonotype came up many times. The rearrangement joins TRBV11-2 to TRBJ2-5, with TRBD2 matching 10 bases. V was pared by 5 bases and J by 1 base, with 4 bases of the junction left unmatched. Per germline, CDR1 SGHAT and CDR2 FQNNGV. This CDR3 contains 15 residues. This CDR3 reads CASSLGLAFQETQYF. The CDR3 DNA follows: TGTGCCAGCAGCCTGGGACTAGCGTTCCAAGAGACCCAGTACTTC.

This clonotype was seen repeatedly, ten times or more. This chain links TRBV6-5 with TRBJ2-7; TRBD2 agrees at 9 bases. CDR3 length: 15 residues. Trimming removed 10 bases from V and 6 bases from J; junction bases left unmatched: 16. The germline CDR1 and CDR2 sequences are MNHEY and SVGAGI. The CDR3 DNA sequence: TGTGCCACAAACAAGTGGGCGGGAGGGCCGCGCGAGCAGTACTTC. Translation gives CATNKWAGGPREQYF.

In DNA form, the CDR3 reads TGTGCCAGCTCAGTGGGCCTCTACGAGCAGTACTTC. It specifies CASSVGLYEQYF. The rearrangement joins TRBV18 to TRBJ2-7, with D unresolved. Germline CDR1 KGHSH, CDR2 LQKENI. This CDR3 comprises 12 residues. V gave up 5 bases and J gave up 3 bases, with 8 bases separating them.

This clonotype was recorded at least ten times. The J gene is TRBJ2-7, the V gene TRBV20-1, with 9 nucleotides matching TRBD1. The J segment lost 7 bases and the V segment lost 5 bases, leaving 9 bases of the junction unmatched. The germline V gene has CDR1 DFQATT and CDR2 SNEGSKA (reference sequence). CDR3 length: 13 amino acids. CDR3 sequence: CSAAYRGRSEQYF. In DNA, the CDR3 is TGCAGTGCTGCCTACAGGGGGCGGAGTGAGCAGTACTTC.

The CDR3 DNA reads as TGTGCCAGCAGCAGAGACAGAGAGCAGTACTTC. Translated, it gives CASSRDREQYF. This chain joins TRBV12-3 or TRBV12-4 and TRBJ2-7, with D maybe TRBD1 (5 bases). The CDR3 extends over 11 amino acids. Between the trimmed V and J ends, which lost 6 bases and 7 bases, there was a span of 10 bases.

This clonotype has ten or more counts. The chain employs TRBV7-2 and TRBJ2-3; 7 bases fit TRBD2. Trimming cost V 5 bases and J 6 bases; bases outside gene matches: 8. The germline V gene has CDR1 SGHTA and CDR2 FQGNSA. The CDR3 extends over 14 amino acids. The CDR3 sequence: CASSPRYSGDTQYF. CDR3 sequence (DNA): TGTGCCAGCAGCCCCCGTTATAGCGGGGATACGCAGTATTTT.

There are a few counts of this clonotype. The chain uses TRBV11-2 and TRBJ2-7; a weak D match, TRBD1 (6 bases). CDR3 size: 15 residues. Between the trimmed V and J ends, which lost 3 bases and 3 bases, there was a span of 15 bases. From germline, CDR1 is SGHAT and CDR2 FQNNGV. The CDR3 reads CASSFASTGHYEQYF. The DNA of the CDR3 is TGTGCCAGCAGCTTCGCCAGCACAGGGCACTACGAGCAGTACTTC.

CDR3 in amino acids: CASFNSGGASYEQYF. The CDR3 DNA reads as TGTGCCAGCTTCAACTCAGGGGGAGCCTCCTACGAGCAGTACTTC. This chain joins TRBV6-2 or TRBV6-3 and TRBJ2-7; TRBD1 aligns across 7 bases. Germline CDR1 and CDR2: MNHEY and SVGEGT. The CDR3 is 15 amino acids. With V trimmed by 8 bases and J by 0 bases, 10 bases remained unmatched.

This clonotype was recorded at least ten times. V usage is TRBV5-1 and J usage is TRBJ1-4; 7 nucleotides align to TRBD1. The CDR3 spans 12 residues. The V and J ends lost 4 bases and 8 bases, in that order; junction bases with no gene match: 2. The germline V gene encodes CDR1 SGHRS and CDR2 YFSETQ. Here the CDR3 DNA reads TGCGCCAGCAGCCTACAGGGGGAAAAACTGTTTTTT. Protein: CASSLQGEKLFF.

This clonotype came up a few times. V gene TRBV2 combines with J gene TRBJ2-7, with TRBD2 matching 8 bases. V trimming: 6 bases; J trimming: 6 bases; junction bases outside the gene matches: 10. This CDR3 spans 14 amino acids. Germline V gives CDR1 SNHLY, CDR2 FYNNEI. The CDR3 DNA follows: TGTGCCAGCAGGGGTAGTCTAGCGGGTTTCGAGCAGTACTTC. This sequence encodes CASRGSLAGFEQYF.

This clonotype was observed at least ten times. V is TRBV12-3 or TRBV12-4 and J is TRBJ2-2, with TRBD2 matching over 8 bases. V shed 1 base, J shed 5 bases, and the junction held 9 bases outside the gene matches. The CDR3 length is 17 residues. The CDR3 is CASSLGFREGHTGELFF. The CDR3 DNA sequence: TGTGCCAGCAGTTTAGGGTTCCGGGAGGGCCATACCGGGGAGCTGTTTTTT.

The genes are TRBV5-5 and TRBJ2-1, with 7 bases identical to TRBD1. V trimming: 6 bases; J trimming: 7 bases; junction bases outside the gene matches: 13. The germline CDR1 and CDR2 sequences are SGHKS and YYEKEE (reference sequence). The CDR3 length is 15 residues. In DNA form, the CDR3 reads TGTGCCAGCATCAATTTACAGGGGTATCGGAATGAGCAGTTCTTC. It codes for CASINLQGYRNEQFF.

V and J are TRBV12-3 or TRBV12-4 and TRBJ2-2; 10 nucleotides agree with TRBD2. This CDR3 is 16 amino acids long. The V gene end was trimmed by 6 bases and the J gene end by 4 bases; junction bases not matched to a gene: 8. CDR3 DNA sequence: TGTGCCAGCAGCCCCACTAGCGGGATTGCCACCGGGGAGCTGTTTTTT. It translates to CASSPTSGIATGELFF.